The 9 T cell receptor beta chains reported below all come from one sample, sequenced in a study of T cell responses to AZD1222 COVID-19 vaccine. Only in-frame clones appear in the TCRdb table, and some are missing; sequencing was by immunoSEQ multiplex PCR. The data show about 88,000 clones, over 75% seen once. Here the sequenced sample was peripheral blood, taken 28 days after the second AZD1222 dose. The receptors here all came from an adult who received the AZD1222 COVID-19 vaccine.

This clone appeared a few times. CDR3 sequence reads: CASSRTTGRTEAFF. For the CDR3, the DNA is TGTGCCAGCAGCCGAACGACAGGGCGCACTGAAGCTTTCTTT. The chain links TRBV3-1 (or the pseudogene TRBV3-2) to TRBJ1-1; 7 bases agree with TRBD1. Trimming at V came to 4 bases and at J to 4 bases, leaving 6 bases not matched to a gene. CDR3 length: 14 residues. CDR1 LGHDT and CDR2 YNNKEL come from the germline V gene (reference sequence).

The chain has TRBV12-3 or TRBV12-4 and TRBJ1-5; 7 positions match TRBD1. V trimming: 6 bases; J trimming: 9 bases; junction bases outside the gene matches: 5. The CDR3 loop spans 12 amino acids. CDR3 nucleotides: TGTGCCAGCAGCCCAGGGGGGAGGCCCCAGCATTTT. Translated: CASSPGGRPQHF.

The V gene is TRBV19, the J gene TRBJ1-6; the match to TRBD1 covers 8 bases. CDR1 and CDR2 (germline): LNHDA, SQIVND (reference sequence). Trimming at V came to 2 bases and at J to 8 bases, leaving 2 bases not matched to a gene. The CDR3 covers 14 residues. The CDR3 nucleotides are TGTGCCAGTAGTATACAGGGGGCGGATTCACCCCTCCACTTT. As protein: CASSIQGADSPLHF.

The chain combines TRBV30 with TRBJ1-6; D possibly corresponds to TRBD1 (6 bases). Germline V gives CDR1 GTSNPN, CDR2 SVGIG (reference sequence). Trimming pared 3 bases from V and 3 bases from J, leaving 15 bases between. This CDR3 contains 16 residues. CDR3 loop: CAWRGTGILYNSPLHF. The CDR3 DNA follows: TGTGCCTGGAGGGGAACAGGGATCCTCTATAATTCACCCCTCCACTTT.

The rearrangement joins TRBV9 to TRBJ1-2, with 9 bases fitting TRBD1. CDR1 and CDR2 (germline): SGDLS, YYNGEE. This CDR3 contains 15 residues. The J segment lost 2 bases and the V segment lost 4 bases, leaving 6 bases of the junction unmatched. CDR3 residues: CASSPRTGANYGYTF. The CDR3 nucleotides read TGTGCCAGCAGCCCGAGGACAGGGGCCAACTATGGCTACACCTTC.

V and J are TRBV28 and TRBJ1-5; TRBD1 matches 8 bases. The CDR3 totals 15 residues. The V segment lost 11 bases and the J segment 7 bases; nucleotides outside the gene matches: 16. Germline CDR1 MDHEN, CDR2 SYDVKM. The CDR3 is CAALRTGSVGQPQHF. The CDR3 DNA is TGTGCCGCCTTGAGGACAGGGAGTGTAGGACAGCCCCAGCATTTT.

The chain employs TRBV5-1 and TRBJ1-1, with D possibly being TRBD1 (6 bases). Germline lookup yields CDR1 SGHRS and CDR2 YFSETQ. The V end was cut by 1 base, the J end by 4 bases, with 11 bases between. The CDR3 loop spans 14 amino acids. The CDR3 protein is CASSLRGAVTEAFF. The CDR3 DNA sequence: TGCGCCAGCAGCTTGCGGGGGGCAGTCACTGAAGCTTTCTTT.

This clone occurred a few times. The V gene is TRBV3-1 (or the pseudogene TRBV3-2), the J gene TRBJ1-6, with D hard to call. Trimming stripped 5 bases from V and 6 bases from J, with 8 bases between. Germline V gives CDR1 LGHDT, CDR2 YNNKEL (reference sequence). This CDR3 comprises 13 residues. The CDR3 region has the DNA TGTGCCAGCAGCGGCGTCCGTAATTCACCCCTCCACTTT. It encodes CASSGVRNSPLHF.

CDR3 loop: CASSLDGSTDTQYF. The CDR3 region has the DNA TGTGCCAGCAGCTTAGACGGGAGCACAGATACGCAGTATTTT. The J gene is TRBJ2-3, the V gene TRBV7-8; D is ambiguous. Trimming removed 1 base from V and 0 bases from J, with 5 bases in between. The germline gives CDR1 SGHVS, CDR2 FQNEAQ. The CDR3 spans 14 residues. The full variable domain, with the rest looked up from reference TRBV7-8 and TRBJ2-3, is GAGVSQSPRYKVAKRGQDVALRCDPISGHVSLFWYQQALGQGPEFLTYFQNEAQLDKSGLPSDRFFAERPEGSVSTLKIQRTQQEDSAVYLCASSLDGSTDTQYFGPGTRLTVL.